This is a list of T cell receptor beta chains from one sample in a study of Graves' ophthalmopathy and Graves' hyperthyroidism. Via MiXCR, TCRdb re-called the multiplex PCR reads, giving one row per CDR3 protein. The repertoire holds roughly 420,000 distinct CDR3 sequences, with more than 20% as singletons. The sample was peripheral blood. The receptors come from a young woman with stable Graves' hyperthyroidism. The CDR3 runs from the conserved cysteine through the conserved F or W. The order of the fields is V gene, J gene, clone size, D gene, CDR3 DNA, CDR3 protein. A D gene is named only where the DNA matches it firmly. Clone size is not always given. Where it is, it says once, few, many or a class for expanded clones.

V: TRBV30; J: TRBJ1-2; size: many; D: -; DNA: TGTGCCTGGAGTCGCACCGAGGTGTGGGGCTACACCTTC; CDR3: CAWSRTEVWGYTF
V: TRBV30; J: TRBJ1-2; size: few; D: TRBD1; DNA: TGTGCCTGGAGCAACAGGGGCGGCTACACCTTC; CDR3: CAWSNRGGYTF
V: TRBV24-1; J: TRBJ1-5; size: many; D: -; DNA: TGTGCCACCAGTGATTTGCGAGGGCAGCCCCAGCATTTT; CDR3: CATSDLRGQPQHF
V: TRBV27; J: TRBJ1-1; size: -; D: -; DNA: TGTGCCAGCAGTTTAAAGAGGGGTGACACTGAAGCTTTCTTT; CDR3: CASSLKRGDTEAFF
V: TRBV6-5; J: TRBJ2-7; size: -; D: TRBD1; DNA: TGTGCCAGCAGTTCCCTCCGGGCAGGGGGACACGAGCAGTACTTC; CDR3: CASSSLRAGGHEQYF
V: TRBV28; J: TRBJ1-5; size: -; D: -; DNA: TGTGCCAGGACAGGAGTCAGGGCGGGGGAGTCAGGCAATCAGCCCCAGCATTTT; CDR3: CARTGVRAGESGNQPQHF
V: TRBV12-3/TRBV12-4; J: TRBJ1-6; size: many; D: -; DNA: TGTGCCAGCAGCCCCGGGGGTCTGGGACCTAATTCACCCCTCCACTTT; CDR3: CASSPGGLGPNSPLHF
V: TRBV7-9; J: TRBJ2-7; size: many; D: TRBD2; DNA: TGTGCCAGCAGCTCTCTAGCGGGAGACGATACCTACGAGCAGTACTTC; CDR3: CASSSLAGDDTYEQYF
V: TRBV6-1; J: TRBJ2-2; size: many; D: TRBD1; DNA: TGTGCCAGCAGACAGGGGGCGCGGACCGGGGAGCTGTTTTTT; CDR3: CASRQGARTGELFF
V: TRBV30; J: TRBJ1-2; size: many; D: -; DNA: TGTGCCGGGTCTGGGGGATCTTATGGCTACACCTTC; CDR3: CAGSGGSYGYTF
V: TRBV7-2; J: TRBJ2-7; size: many; D: -; DNA: TGTGCCAGCAGCTTAATGCCCCAGCGGACCGAGCAGTACTTC; CDR3: CASSLMPQRTEQYF
V: TRBV29-1; J: TRBJ2-7; size: many; D: -; DNA: TGCAGCGTTGAGGAAGGGACTGGCTACGAGCAGTACTTC; CDR3: CSVEEGTGYEQYF
V: TRBV7-9; J: TRBJ1-6; size: -; D: -; DNA: TGTGCCAGCAGCTCCCGGGGGGGAACTGCCGGTTCACCCCTCCACTTT; CDR3: CASSSRGGTAGSPLHF
V: TRBV28; J: TRBJ2-2; size: -; D: -; DNA: TGTGCCAGCTTGCCCCCCCTGGACACCGGGGAGCTGTTTTTT; CDR3: CASLPPLDTGELFF
V: TRBV18; J: TRBJ2-3; size: -; D: -; DNA: TGTGCCAGCTCACCCTGGGGTACAGATACGCAGTATTTT; CDR3: CASSPWGTDTQYF
V: TRBV15; J: TRBJ1-1; size: many; D: -; DNA: TGTGCCACCAGCAGAGATAGGAATGGGTTTGAAGCTTTCTTT; CDR3: CATSRDRNGFEAFF
V: TRBV29-1; J: TRBJ1-1; size: many; D: -; DNA: TGCAGCGTTGGTTCCGGGGTAACACTGAACACTGAAGCTTTCTTT; CDR3: CSVGSGVTLNTEAFF
V: TRBV11-2; J: TRBJ2-3; size: -; D: TRBD2; DNA: TGTGCCAGCAGCTTAGTGGGGACTAGCGGGAGGAATACGCAGTATTTT; CDR3: CASSLVGTSGRNTQYF
V: TRBV25-1; J: TRBJ2-7; size: many; D: TRBD1; DNA: TGTGCCAGCAGTGGAAGACAGGGTTCAGGGCTCCTCTCCGAGCAGTACTTC; CDR3: CASSGRQGSGLLSEQYF
V: TRBV10-2; J: TRBJ1-6; size: many; D: -; DNA: TGCGCCAGCAGTGCTCTCGGGGGCGGCTATAATTCACCCCTCCACTTT; CDR3: CASSALGGGYNSPLHF
V: TRBV27; J: TRBJ2-7; size: -; D: -; DNA: TGTGCCAGCAGTTCCACGGATTCTTTGTACGAGCAGTACTTC; CDR3: CASSSTDSLYEQYF
V: TRBV12-3/TRBV12-4; J: TRBJ2-2; size: -; D: TRBD2; DNA: TGTGCCAGCAACCTCGCTAGCGGGGGGTTTGGCACCGGGGAGCTGTTTTTT; CDR3: CASNLASGGFGTGELFF
V: TRBV5-1; J: TRBJ1-1; size: many; D: -; DNA: TGCGCCAGCAGCTTGGAATTTTTGCGAGAAGCTTTCTTT; CDR3: CASSLEFLREAFF
V: TRBV28; J: TRBJ2-5; size: many; D: -; DNA: TGTGTCAGCAGTCTAAACAGGGCGGGAGTGGATGAGACCCAGTACTTC; CDR3: CVSSLNRAGVDETQYF
V: TRBV6-2/TRBV6-3; J: TRBJ2-6; size: -; D: -; DNA: TGTGCCAGCAGTTACTGGGCTGTAAAGAACTCTGGGGCCAACGTCCTGACTTTC; CDR3: CASSYWAVKNSGANVLTF
V: TRBV11-2; J: TRBJ2-7; size: many; D: -; DNA: TGTGCCAGCAGCTTAGAAATCACGGGCGAGCAGTACTTC; CDR3: CASSLEITGEQYF
V: TRBV6-5; J: TRBJ2-5; size: many; D: -; DNA: TGTGCCAGCAGTTACTCGGGGGATAGCCCGTCGGAGACCCAGTACTTC; CDR3: CASSYSGDSPSETQYF
V: TRBV9; J: TRBJ1-3; size: -; D: -; DNA: TGTGCCAGCAGCGTAGGGAGTACTGGAAACACCATATATTTT; CDR3: CASSVGSTGNTIYF
V: TRBV7-7; J: TRBJ2-2; size: many; D: -; DNA: TGTGCTAGCAGCCAGGGTCTTTCCACCGGGGAGCTGTTTTTT; CDR3: CASSQGLSTGELFF
V: TRBV6-2/TRBV6-3; J: TRBJ2-2; size: few; D: TRBD1; DNA: TGTGCCAGCAGTTACTCGGGCAGGGGGAACACCGGGGAGCCGTTTTTT; CDR3: CASSYSGRGNTGEPFF
V: TRBV6-5; J: TRBJ1-5; size: many; D: -; DNA: TGTGCCAGCAGTTACTCGAAATCTTGGGTGATGGGAAGCAATCAGCCCCAGCATTTT; CDR3: CASSYSKSWVMGSNQPQHF
V: TRBV6-5; J: TRBJ2-5; size: -; D: -; DNA: TGTGCCAGCAGTTACTTCCGAGAGACCCAGTACTTC; CDR3: CASSYFRETQYF
V: TRBV12-3/TRBV12-4; J: TRBJ2-7; size: many; D: TRBD2; DNA: TGTGCCAGCAGTTTAGGTAGCGGGGTGCAGTACGAGCAGTACTTC; CDR3: CASSLGSGVQYEQYF
V: TRBV6-5; J: TRBJ1-2; size: many; D: -; DNA: TGTGCCAGCTCTAGGGAGAGGCAAGGTGGCTACACCTTC; CDR3: CASSRERQGGYTF
V: TRBV5-1; J: TRBJ1-1; size: -; D: -; DNA: TGCGCCAGCAGCTTGGAGCAGGGGCTCACTGAAGCTTTCTTT; CDR3: CASSLEQGLTEAFF
V: TRBV6-1; J: TRBJ1-1; size: many; D: TRBD1; DNA: TGTGCCAGCGTGCCACAGGGGCGCACTGAAGCTTTCTTT; CDR3: CASVPQGRTEAFF
V: TRBV11-2; J: TRBJ2-1; size: many; D: -; DNA: TGTGCCAGCAGCTTACACCATGAGCAGTTCTTC; CDR3: CASSLHHEQFF
V: TRBV11-2; J: TRBJ2-5; size: many; D: TRBD1; DNA: TGTGCCAGCAGCTTGGGACAGGGGGTCGAGACCCAGTACTTC; CDR3: CASSLGQGVETQYF
V: TRBV29-1; J: TRBJ1-1; size: many; D: TRBD1; DNA: TGCAGCGTTTCCCGGCTTTTGACAGGGCCCATGAACACTGAAGCTTTCTTT; CDR3: CSVSRLLTGPMNTEAFF
V: TRBV15; J: TRBJ1-1; size: few; D: -; DNA: TGTGCCACCAGCTCACGACAGGACACTGAAGCTTTCTTT; CDR3: CATSSRQDTEAFF
V: TRBV12-3/TRBV12-4; J: TRBJ1-5; size: many; D: -; DNA: TGTGCCAGCAGTCGGTCGGTCAATCAGCCCCAGCATTTT; CDR3: CASSRSVNQPQHF
V: TRBV20-1; J: TRBJ1-6; size: many; D: TRBD1; DNA: TGCAGTGCTAGGGGGACAGGGGATCACTCACCCCTCCACTTT; CDR3: CSARGTGDHSPLHF
V: TRBV15; J: TRBJ2-5; size: many; D: -; DNA: TGTGCCACCAGCAGATCGGGAGAGACCCAGTACTTC; CDR3: CATSRSGETQYF
V: TRBV12-3/TRBV12-4; J: TRBJ1-1; size: many; D: -; DNA: TGTGCCAGCAGTTGGACGGCCTCGAGAACTGAAGCTTTCTTT; CDR3: CASSWTASRTEAFF
V: TRBV6-1; J: TRBJ2-2; size: -; D: -; DNA: TGTGCCAGCAGTGAAGCGGGAAATCCCGGGGAGCTGTTTTTT; CDR3: CASSEAGNPGELFF
V: TRBV30; J: TRBJ2-7; size: many; D: -; DNA: TGTGCCTGGAGTATGGCCTACGAGCAGTACTTC; CDR3: CAWSMAYEQYF
V: TRBV11-1; J: TRBJ1-2; size: -; D: -; DNA: TGTGCCAGCAGCGCTCTTGGTTTAGGGGTTAGTCTCTATGGCTACACCTTC; CDR3: CASSALGLGVSLYGYTF
V: TRBV24-1; J: TRBJ2-6; size: -; D: -; DNA: TGTGCCACCAGTGATTCCGGGTCAGGGGCCAACGTCCTGACTTTC; CDR3: CATSDSGSGANVLTF
V: TRBV6-4; J: TRBJ1-2; size: -; D: -; DNA: TGTGCCAGCAGTGACGGGGGGAACCCAGGCTACACCTTC; CDR3: CASSDGGNPGYTF
V: TRBV20-1; J: TRBJ1-1; size: -; D: -; DNA: TGCAGTGCTCCAAACAGGAACACTGAAGCTTTCTTT; CDR3: CSAPNRNTEAFF
V: TRBV30; J: TRBJ1-5; size: many; D: -; DNA: TGTGCCTGGAGTGTACGCTCCGGGAATCAGCCCCAGCATTTT; CDR3: CAWSVRSGNQPQHF
V: TRBV7-2; J: TRBJ2-7; size: -; D: -; DNA: TGTGCCAGCAGCTTAGCACTCCTTGACGAGCAGTACTTC; CDR3: CASSLALLDEQYF